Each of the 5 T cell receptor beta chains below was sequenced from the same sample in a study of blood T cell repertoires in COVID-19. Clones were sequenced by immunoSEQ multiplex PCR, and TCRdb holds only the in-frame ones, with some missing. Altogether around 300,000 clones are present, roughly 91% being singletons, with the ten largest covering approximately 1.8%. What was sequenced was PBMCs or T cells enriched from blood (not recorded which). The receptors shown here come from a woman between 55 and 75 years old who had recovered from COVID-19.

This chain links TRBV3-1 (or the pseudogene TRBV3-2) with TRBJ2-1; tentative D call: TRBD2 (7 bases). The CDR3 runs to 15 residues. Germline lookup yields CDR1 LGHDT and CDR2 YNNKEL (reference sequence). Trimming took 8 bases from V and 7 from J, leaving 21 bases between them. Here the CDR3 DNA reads TGTGCCAGCGGTCGTTGGGGGGGGCAGGGAAATGAGCAGTTCTTC. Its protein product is CASGRWGGQGNEQFF.

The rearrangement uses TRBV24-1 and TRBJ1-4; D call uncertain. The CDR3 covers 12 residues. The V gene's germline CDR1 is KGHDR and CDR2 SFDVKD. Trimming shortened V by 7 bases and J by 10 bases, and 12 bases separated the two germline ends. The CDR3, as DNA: TGTGCCACCAGGTCCGGTTCGGGAAAACTGTTTTTT. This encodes CATRSGSGKLFF.

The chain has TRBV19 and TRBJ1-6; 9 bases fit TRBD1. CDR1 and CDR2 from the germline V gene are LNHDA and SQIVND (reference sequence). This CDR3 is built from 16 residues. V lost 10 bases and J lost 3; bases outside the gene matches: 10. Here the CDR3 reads CATNRGPDFYNSPLHF. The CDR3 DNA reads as TGTGCCACTAACAGGGGGCCCGATTTCTATAATTCACCCCTCCACTTT.

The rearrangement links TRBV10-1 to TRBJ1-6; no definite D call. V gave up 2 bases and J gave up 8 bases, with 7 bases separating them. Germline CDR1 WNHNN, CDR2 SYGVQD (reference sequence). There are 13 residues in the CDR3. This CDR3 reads CASSEVADSPLHF. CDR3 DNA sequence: TGCGCCAGCAGTGAGGTGGCCGATTCACCCCTCCACTTT.

The CDR3 coding sequence is TGTGCCAGCAGTGCGGCTAGCGGGAGTAATGAGCAGTTCTTC. This gives the protein CASSAASGSNEQFF. This chain links TRBV2 with TRBJ2-1, with 10 positions matching TRBD2. The V segment lost 4 bases and the J segment 7 bases; nucleotides outside the gene matches: 4. The CDR3 extends over 14 amino acids. Germline lookup yields CDR1 SNHLY and CDR2 FYNNEI.